Each of the 9 T cell receptor beta chains below was sequenced from the same sample in a study of blood T cell repertoires in COVID-19. Data came from immunoSEQ multiplex PCR; TCRdb stores just in-frame clones and leaves some out. The sample holds 250,000 to 300,000 clones, 75% to 90% seen once. The sample consisted of PBMCs or T cells enriched from blood (not recorded which). The receptors stem from a woman aged 50 to 60 who had recovered from COVID-19.

The chain is built from TRBV29-1 and TRBJ2-5; TRBD1 agrees at 7 bases. The germline gives CDR1 SQVTM, CDR2 ANQGSEA. The length of the CDR3 is 12 residues. The J segment lost 1 base and the V segment lost 7 bases, leaving 3 bases of the junction unmatched. The CDR3 DNA reads TGCAGCGCGGACAGGCTCCAAGAGACCCAGTACTTC. Its translation is CSADRLQETQYF.

The genes are TRBV4-1 and TRBJ2-7, with 14 bases aligning to TRBD2. The germline CDR1 and CDR2 sequences are MGHRA and YSYEKL. V trimming: 4 bases; J trimming: 7 bases; junction bases outside the gene matches: 3. The CDR3 loop spans 14 amino acids. The CDR3 here is CASSPGLAGVEQYF. The CDR3 nucleotides are TGCGCCAGCAGCCCGGGACTAGCGGGAGTGGAGCAGTACTTC.

The chain is built from TRBV5-1 and TRBJ2-1, with TRBD2 identical over 10 bases. From germline, CDR1 is SGHRS and CDR2 YFSETQ. V was pared by 5 bases and J by 3 bases, with 5 bases of the junction left unmatched. This CDR3 has 15 residues. The CDR3 loop is CASSWTSGDYNEQFF. The CDR3, as DNA: TGCGCCAGCAGTTGGACTAGCGGAGACTACAATGAGCAGTTCTTC. Based on the CDR3 plus reference TRBV5-1 and TRBJ2-1, the full variable domain is KAGVTQTPRYLIKTRGQQVTLSCSPISGHRSVSWYQQTPGQGLQFLFEYFSETQRNKGNFPGRFSGRQFSNSRSEMNVSTLELGDSALYLCASSWTSGDYNEQFFGPGTRLTVL.

This clone was counted a few times. This chain links TRBV19 with TRBJ2-7; TRBD2 might be the D (6 bases). In germline, CDR1 is LNHDA, CDR2 SQIVND (reference sequence). Trimming took off 3 bases at V and 1 base at J, with 10 bases between the two ends. This CDR3 has 14 residues. In DNA form, the CDR3 reads TGTGCCAGTAGTATGTCGGGGGTGTCCTACGAGCAGTACTTC. Translating it yields CASSMSGVSYEQYF.

This clone appeared a few times. The rearrangement links TRBV11-2 to TRBJ2-2, with D tentatively TRBD1 (6 bases). Germline CDR1 and CDR2: SGHAT and FQNNGV. Deletions cut 1 base from V and 0 bases from J, with 6 bases between. The CDR3 has 15 residues. The chain's CDR3 is CASSLAGANTGELFF. The CDR3 DNA reads as TGTGCCAGCAGCTTAGCAGGGGCGAACACCGGGGAGCTGTTTTTT. The variable domain in full, with the rest retrieved from reference TRBV11-2 and TRBJ2-2, is EAGVAQSPRYKIIEKRQSVAFWCNPISGHATLYWYQQILGQGPKLLIQFQNNGVVDDSQLPKDRFSAERLKGVDSTLKIQPAKLEDSAVYLCASSLAGANTGELFFGEGSRLTVL.

This chain links TRBV5-8 with TRBJ2-1; a possible D gene is TRBD1 (5 bases). From germline, CDR1 is SGHTS and CDR2 YDEGEE. This CDR3 comprises 18 residues. Trimming removed 6 bases at V and 0 bases at J, with 22 bases between. In DNA, the CDR3 is TGTGCCAGCAACCCCGGTACAGGATGGGTAAGCTCCTACAATGAGCAGTTCTTC. Protein product: CASNPGTGWVSSYNEQFF.

The rearrangement links TRBV28 to TRBJ1-5; maybe TRBD1 (5 bases). This CDR3 has 19 amino acids. Germline-derived CDR1 and CDR2 are MDHEN and SYDVKM. Between the trimmed V and J ends, which lost 3 bases and 6 bases, there was a span of 27 bases. Written as DNA, the CDR3 is TGTGCCAGCAGTTTGCCTTCCTCCCTCTCAGGGTCTTCGGGTCAGCCCCAGCATTTT. Its translation: CASSLPSSLSGSSGQPQHF.

The count of this clone is one. The chain employs TRBV5-6 and TRBJ2-4; TRBD2 matches 7 bases. Trimming at V came to 4 bases and at J to 10 bases, leaving 11 bases not matched to a gene. The CDR3 spans 14 residues. Germline V CDR1 and CDR2: SGHDT, YYEEEE. CDR3 DNA: TGTGCCAGCAGCCGTGGTCAGGGAGGGTCGATTCAGTACTTC. This gives the protein CASSRGQGGSIQYF. Variable domain in full (rest from reference TRBV5-6 and TRBJ2-4): DAGVTQSPTHLIKTRGQQVTLRCSPKSGHDTVSWYQQALGQGPQFIFQYYEEEERQRGNFPDRFSGHQFPNYSSELNVNALLLGDSALYLCASSRGQGGSIQYFGAGTRLSVL.

This clone was detected once. The gene calls are TRBV10-3 and TRBJ1-1, with 11 nucleotides matching TRBD1. V trimming: 2 bases; J trimming: 3 bases; junction bases outside the gene matches: 2. This CDR3 is built from 15 residues. Germline lookup yields CDR1 ENHRY and CDR2 SYGVKD. This CDR3 is CAISEGQGADTEAFF. CDR3 coding DNA: TGTGCCATCAGTGAGGGACAGGGGGCAGACACTGAAGCTTTCTTT.